Each of the 21 T cell receptor beta chains below was sequenced from the same sample in a study of cytomegalovirus exposure and HLA in healthy donors. Vbeta (60) and Jbeta (13) primers were used in the PCR. Profiling relied on immunoSEQ multiplex PCR, and the TCRdb table lists in-frame clones only, not all of them. The table shows 120,000 or so clones, with 65% to 85% occurring only once. The sample consisted of PBMCs. These receptors were taken from a man aged 45 to 65 in good health and CMV-seronegative.

The chain uses TRBV2 and TRBJ1-5; D possibly corresponds to TRBD1 (6 bases). V shed 7 bases and J shed 6 bases, with 13 bases lying between them. The germline gives CDR1 SNHLY, CDR2 FYNNEI. The CDR3 has 13 residues. CDR3 sequence: CASILGGGQPQHF. The CDR3 DNA is TGTGCCAGCATCCTAGGGGGGGGTCAGCCCCAGCATTTT.

This clone was detected a few times. The chain links TRBV7-2 to TRBJ2-2; possible D gene TRBD2, 6 bases. CDR1 SGHTA and CDR2 FQGNSA come from the germline V gene. Trimming pared 5 bases from V and 3 bases from J, leaving 16 bases between. There are 16 residues in the CDR3. The CDR3 here is CASSLVAGRDTGELFF. The CDR3 bases are TGTGCCAGCAGCCTAGTTGCGGGGAGAGACACCGGGGAGCTGTTTTTT.

This sequence joins TRBV7-3 and TRBJ2-7; the match to TRBD1 covers 9 bases. J gave up 4 bases and V 0 bases, and 4 bases lay outside the gene matches. The CDR3 length is 15 residues. Germline CDR1 is SGHTA and CDR2 is FQGTGA. The CDR3 nucleotides read TGTGCCAGCAGCTTAACGTCGGGACAGGGATACGAGCAGTACTTC. Translating gives CASSLTSGQGYEQYF.

This clone was seen only once. This sequence joins TRBV28 and TRBJ2-7, with 7 bases identical to TRBD1. Trimming at V came to 6 bases and at J to 0 bases, leaving 8 bases not matched to a gene. The CDR3 runs to 15 residues. Germline loops: CDR1 MDHEN, CDR2 SYDVKM. The CDR3 spells CASRTPGTVSYEQYF. In nucleotides, the CDR3 is TGTGCCAGCAGAACACCGGGGACAGTCTCCTACGAGCAGTACTTC.

The sample holds one count of this clone. V gene TRBV9 combines with J gene TRBJ2-2; D remains unclear. The germline V and J ends were trimmed by 4 bases and 0 bases, with 10 bases remaining between them. Germline assignment: CDR1 SGDLS and CDR2 YYNGEE. The CDR3 totals 15 residues. The CDR3 DNA reads as TGTGCCAGCAGCCCTCGGGTCGCGAACACCGGGGAGCTGTTTTTT. Amino acids: CASSPRVANTGELFF.

The chain recombines TRBV5-1 with TRBJ2-1; 14 bases line up with TRBD2. V lost 4 bases, J lost 10 bases, and 7 bases stayed unmatched. The CDR3 loop spans 15 amino acids. Germline V gene sequence: CDR1 SGHRS, CDR2 YFSETQ. The CDR3 loop is CASSIGLAGGWEQFF. CDR3 in DNA: TGCGCCAGCAGCATCGGACTAGCGGGAGGTTGGGAGCAGTTCTTC.

The gene calls are TRBV27 and TRBJ2-7, with a tentative D call TRBD1 (7 bases). From germline, CDR1 is MNHEY and CDR2 SMNVEV (reference sequence). Trimming stripped 0 bases from V and 4 bases from J, with 10 bases between. The CDR3 runs to 14 residues. In DNA, the CDR3 is TGTGCCAGCAGTTTATCACCAGGGGGGTACGAGCAGTACTTC. Its protein is CASSLSPGGYEQYF.

The J gene is TRBJ1-2, the V gene TRBV9, with 7 nucleotides matching TRBD1. This CDR3 contains 14 residues. The germline V gene encodes CDR1 SGDLS and CDR2 YYNGEE. Trimming at V came to 3 bases and at J to 3 bases, leaving 5 bases not matched to a gene. The CDR3 sequence is CASSAGQTDYGYTF. CDR3 DNA: TGTGCCAGCAGCGCGGGACAGACTGACTATGGCTACACCTTC.

Only a few counts were recorded for this clone. The chain uses TRBV7-3 and TRBJ2-3, with TRBD2 identical over 7 bases. The CDR3 extends over 12 amino acids. With V trimmed by 5 bases and J by 6 bases, 2 bases remained unmatched. Per the germline V gene, CDR1 is SGHTA and CDR2 is FQGTGA. The CDR3 coding sequence is TGTGCCAGCAGCCCCGGGGGGGATACGCAGTATTTT. Its translation is CASSPGGDTQYF.

The CDR3 here is CASSLAFGRGSSYEQYF. The CDR3 DNA reads as TGTGCCAGCAGCTTGGCCTTCGGACGGGGTAGCTCCTACGAGCAGTACTTC. This chain joins TRBV5-8 and TRBJ2-7; TRBD2 might be the D (5 bases). The V end lost 0 bases, the J end lost 0 bases, and 16 bases lay between the germline ends. The CDR3 runs to 17 residues. The V gene's germline CDR1 is SGHTS and CDR2 YDEGEE. The whole variable domain, filled in from reference TRBV5-8 and TRBJ2-7, reads EAGVTQSPTHLIKTRGQQATLRCSPISGHTSVYWYQQALGLGLQFLLWYDEGEERNRGNFPPRFSGRQFPNYSSELNVNALELEDSALYLCASSLAFGRGSSYEQYFGPGTRLTVT.

The chain uses TRBV2 and TRBJ2-1; TRBD2 is a possible D gene (6 bases). The CDR3 extends over 15 amino acids. Germline V lookup: CDR1 SNHLY, CDR2 FYNNEI. Trimming removed 1 base at V and 7 bases at J, with 14 bases between. The CDR3 nucleotides read TGTGCCAGCAGTGAAGACCGGGGGAGTTGGAATGAGCAGTTCTTC. As protein: CASSEDRGSWNEQFF.

The chain joins TRBV27 to TRBJ2-5, with TRBD2 matching over 8 bases. This CDR3 spans 13 amino acids. V was clipped by 6 bases and J by 5 bases; unmatched bases: 5. CDR1 and CDR2 (germline): MNHEY, SMNVEV (reference sequence). In DNA form, the CDR3 reads TGTGCCAGCAGGTGGGCTAGCGGGGAGACCCAGTACTTC. Protein: CASRWASGETQYF.

The rearrangement uses TRBV19 and TRBJ2-5; D is ambiguous. The V end lost 8 bases, the J end lost 5 bases, and 9 bases lay between the germline ends. This CDR3 has 11 residues. Germline CDR1 reads LNHDA; CDR2 reads SQIVND (reference sequence). CDR3: CASLLGETQYF. CDR3 bases: TGTGCCAGTTTGCTTGGCGAGACCCAGTACTTC.

The chain uses TRBV2 and TRBJ1-2; 7 bases agree with TRBD1. V lost 6 bases, J lost 4 bases, and 8 bases stayed unmatched. This CDR3 is 14 amino acids long. Germline V lookup: CDR1 SNHLY, CDR2 FYNNEI. The CDR3: CASRGDSLGYGYTF. CDR3 DNA: TGTGCCAGCAGGGGGGACAGCCTCGGCTATGGCTACACCTTC.

This chain uses TRBV7-9 with TRBJ1-5; 9 bases agree with TRBD1. Germline V CDR1 and CDR2: SEHNR, FQNEAQ (reference sequence). With 5 bases clipped from V and 4 bases from J, the junction kept 6 bases outside the gene matches. This CDR3 contains 15 residues. CDR3: CASSTGTGTNQPQHF. CDR3 nucleotides: TGTGCCAGCAGCACGGGGACAGGGACAAATCAGCCCCAGCATTTT.

The sample holds a few counts of this clone. V and J are TRBV5-6 and TRBJ1-5, with D possibly being TRBD1 (5 bases). V shed 4 bases and J shed 0 bases, with 11 bases lying between them. The V gene's germline CDR1 is SGHDT and CDR2 YYEEEE. The CDR3 has 15 amino acids. The chain's CDR3 is CASSQGLYSNQPQHF. CDR3 sequence (DNA): TGTGCCAGCAGCCAGGGCCTTTATAGCAATCAGCCCCAGCATTTT.

The chain carries TRBV28 and TRBJ2-4; 9 bases are shared with TRBD2. Germline lookup yields CDR1 MDHEN and CDR2 SYDVKM. This CDR3 has 15 amino acids. Unmatched junction bases numbered 4, after V lost 5 bases and J lost 2 bases. CDR3 nucleotides: TGTGCCAGCAGTGGTAGCGGGAGTCCCAAAAACATTCAGTACTTC. This gives the protein CASSGSGSPKNIQYF.

The chain combines TRBV12-5 with TRBJ2-7; D possibly corresponds to TRBD1 (6 bases). There are 13 residues in the CDR3. Germline CDR1 reads LGHNT; CDR2 reads FRNRAP. Trimming removed 6 bases at V and 6 bases at J, with 15 bases between. CDR3 coding DNA: TGTGCTAGTGGCCCCGGGACAAATCTCGAGCAGTACTTC. It encodes CASGPGTNLEQYF.

The chain is built from TRBV4-1 and TRBJ1-3; D is undetermined. The CDR3 is 15 residues long. V was clipped by 3 bases and J by 1 base, with 10 bases between them. From germline, CDR1 is MGHRA and CDR2 YSYEKL. CDR3 sequence (DNA): TGCGCCAGCAGCCATTTCTCAGTGTCTGGAAACACCATATATTTT. This encodes CASSHFSVSGNTIYF.

Written as DNA, the CDR3 is TGTGCCAGCAGCCCCCCTCGGCCACCCCGGGGTGAAAAACTGTTTTTT. Its protein is CASSPPRPPRGEKLFF. The rearrangement joins TRBV5-8 to TRBJ1-4; D is unclear. This CDR3 has 16 residues. Trimming pared 4 bases from V and 7 bases from J, leaving 20 bases between. Looked up from germline, CDR1 is SGHTS and CDR2 is YDEGEE. The full variable domain, its missing parts supplied by reference TRBV5-8 and TRBJ1-4, is EAGVTQSPTHLIKTRGQQATLRCSPISGHTSVYWYQQALGLGLQFLLWYDEGEERNRGNFPPRFSGRQFPNYSSELNVNALELEDSALYLCASSPPRPPRGEKLFFGSGTQLSVL.

The chain carries TRBV5-1 and TRBJ1-1; D perhaps matches TRBD1 (6 bases). CDR3 length equals 18 residues. Trimming left V 4 bases short and J 0 bases short, with 22 bases between. Germline-derived CDR1 and CDR2 are SGHRS and YFSETQ. In DNA, the CDR3 is TGCGCCAGCAGCCGGGACATCACCTCACTCAGGATGAACACTGAAGCTTTCTTT. Protein product: CASSRDITSLRMNTEAFF.